This T cell receptor (beta chain) comes out of a study of T-cell reconstitution after alpha-beta-depleted transplantation in children. This clonotype was observed at least ten times. The CDR3 extends over 15 amino acids. V lost 4 bases and J 7 bases, leaving 20 bases between the germline ends. CDR1 is SGHRS and CDR2 is YFSETQ in the germline V gene. This sample's TCRbeta library carried unique molecular identifier barcodes. TCRdb used MiXCR to reprocess the PCR reads, holding one entry per CDR3 protein. The data contain under 75,000 distinct CDR3 sequences, about a tenth of them seen just once; the ten biggest clones take up around 13%.

The sequenced sample was PBMCs, obtained before TCRalphabeta/CD19-depleted stem cell transplant. The rearrangement uses TRBV5-1 and TRBJ1-2; tentative D call: TRBD1 (6 bases). The sequence was obtained from a boy younger than 18 with acute myeloid leukemia, due to receive a stem cell transplant. The CDR3 nucleotides are TGCGCCAGCAGCCGGACCGGGACACCGGAGGGTGGCTACACCTTC. Translating it yields CASSRTGTPEGGYTF.